This T cell receptor (beta chain) came from a study of CD8+ T cells in alopecia areata. The length of the CDR3 is 14 residues. The V gene end was trimmed by 2 bases and the J gene end by 1 base; junction bases not matched to a gene: 1. Looked up from germline, CDR1 is SGHRS and CDR2 is YFSETQ. Sequencing relied on a cDNA template that was reverse transcribed from extracted RNA. Profiling relied on immunoSEQ multiplex PCR, and the TCRdb table lists in-frame clones only, not all of them. The sample gives roughly 180,000 clones, approximately 50% of which show up once; over 9.5% is in the top ten. Treatment described: oral pan-JAK inhibitor, 5-10 mg twice daily.

This clonotype was obtained from a human donor with alopecia areata. This material consisted of CD8+ T cells sorted from blood, taken around week 54, from a patient treated with tofacitinib. The V call is TRBV5-1, the J call TRBJ2-3; 7 nucleotides line up with TRBD1. CDR3 sequence (DNA): TGCGCCAGCAGCTTCACAGGGGGCACAGATACGCAGTATTTT. Protein product: CASSFTGGTDTQYF.